This is a list of T cell receptor beta chains from one sample in a study of tumor-infiltrating lymphocytes in primary liver carcinoma. TCRdb re-called the multiplex PCR reads through MiXCR, storing one row per CDR3 protein. The sample shows tens of thousands of distinct CDR3 sequences, roughly 70% of them seen only once. The source material was liver tumor tissue from sampling region 5. The receptors derive from a man aged 35-49 years with primary liver carcinoma and hepatitis B virus infection. CDR3s include the opening cysteine and the closing phenylalanine or tryptophan. The D gene is left open where the match is weak. Rows give clone size only sometimes, using once, few, many, or a class for an expanded clone.

CDR3 protein | CDR3 DNA | clone size | J gene | D gene | V gene
CAGSPPRTGYVYGQYF | TGTGCCGGCAGCCCCCCTCGGACAGGGTACGTCTACGGGCAGTACTTC | . | TRBJ2-7 | TRBD1 | TRBV11-2
CASSQDIVPSLNDEQFF | TGTGCCAGCAGCCAAGATATTGTCCCCTCCCTAAACGATGAGCAATTCTTC | . | TRBJ2-1 | . | TRBV4-2
CASSSREGKRVDTQYF | TGTGCCAGCAGTTCCCGAGAGGGTAAACGAGTAGATACGCAGTATTTT | . | TRBJ2-3 | . | TRBV28
CVSTFGWGSSGANVLTF | TGTGTCAGCACTTTCGGTTGGGGAAGCTCCGGGGCCAACGTCCTGACTTTC | . | TRBJ2-6 | . | TRBV6-1
CASSWTSQETQYF | TGTGCCAGCAGTTGGACAAGTCAAGAGACCCAGTACTTC | . | TRBJ2-5 | . | TRBV12-3/TRBV12-4
CAISDQDTQYF | TGTGCCATCAGTGATCAAGATACGCAGTATTTT | medium-sized | TRBJ2-3 | . | TRBV10-3
CASSRGTDTQYF | TGTGCCAGCAGCCGAGGGACAGATACGCAGTATTTT | many | TRBJ2-3 | . | TRBV7-9
CASSSQGAGELFF | TGTGCCAGCAGTTCTCAGGGGGCCGGGGAGCTGTTTTTT | many | TRBJ2-2 | TRBD1 | TRBV7-9
CSVTQGPDQPQHF | TGCAGCGTTACACAGGGGCCGGATCAGCCCCAGCATTTT | many | TRBJ1-5 | TRBD1 | TRBV29-1
CASRRKRDNFYEQHF | TGTGCCAGCAGGCGGAAGCGGGACAACTTCTACGAGCAGCACTTC | . | TRBJ2-7 | . | TRBV7-2
CSAPHGDRGKQYF | TGCAGTGCCCCCCACGGAGACAGGGGAAAGCAGTACTTC | . | TRBJ2-7 | TRBD1 | TRBV20-1
CASSLSQLNEKLVF | TGTGCCAGCAGTTTATCACAGCTAAATGAAAAACTGGTTTTT | many | TRBJ1-4 | . | TRBV28
CASSYGATQETQYF | TGTGCCAGCAGTTATGGCGCGACACAGGAGACCCAGTACTTC | few | TRBJ2-5 | . | TRBV6-5
CASSLEAGVLGMNEQFF | TGCGCCAGCAGCCTAGAGGCGGGAGTACTGGGGATGAATGAGCAGTTCTTC | . | TRBJ2-1 | TRBD2 | TRBV4-1
CSSSLTWGNGYTF | TGTTCCAGCAGTTTAACATGGGGGAACGGCTACACCTTC | . | TRBJ1-2 | . | TRBV12-3/TRBV12-4
CASSYSGAIKNAEQFF | TGTGCGAGCAGTTACTCCGGGGCGATTAAGAACGCTGAGCAGTTCTTC | . | TRBJ2-1 | . | TRBV6-5
CASEETPNTPLHF | TGTGCCAGCGAAGAAACCCCCAATACACCCCTCCACTTT | . | TRBJ1-6 | . | TRBV2
CSIEDTVGNGQFF | TGCAGCATTGAGGACACCGTGGGCAATGGGCAGTTCTTC | . | TRBJ2-1 | . | TRBV29-1
CASSLASGSTDTQYF | TGCGCCAGCAGCTTGGCTAGCGGGAGCACAGATACGCAGTATTTT | many | TRBJ2-3 | TRBD2 | TRBV5-1
CIVGTSGAYSEQLF | TGTATCGTCGGGACTAGCGGGGCCTACAGTGAGCAGTTATTC | . | TRBJ2-1 | TRBD2 | TRBV6-2/TRBV6-3
CASRELRCEQYF | TGTGCCAGCAGAGAACTCAGGTGCGAGCAGTACTTC | . | TRBJ2-7 | . | TRBV6-1
CASSFTGTGGNEQFF | TGCGCCAGCAGCTTTACCGGGACAGGGGGCAATGAGCAGTTCTTC | many | TRBJ2-1 | TRBD1 | TRBV5-1
CASSSDRGTDTQYF | TGTGCCAGCAGTTCGGACAGGGGTACTGATACGCAGTATTTT | many | TRBJ2-3 | TRBD1 | TRBV6-5
CASSLDRPGVGELFF | TGTGCCAGCAGCTTAGATCGGCCCGGGGTCGGGGAGCTGTTTTTT | . | TRBJ2-2 | . | TRBV11-2
CSVAGQELREIQYF | TGCAGCGTCGCGGGACAGGAACTCAGGGAGATCCAGTACTTC | . | TRBJ2-5 | TRBD1 | TRBV29-1
CASSYSSGESLHF | TGTGCCAGCAGTTACTCTTCCGGGGAGTCCCTCCACTTT | many | TRBJ1-6 | . | TRBV6-6
CNVDEITGETQYF | TGCAACGTTGACGAGATAACCGGAGAGACTCAGTACTTC | once | TRBJ2-5 | . | TRBV29-1
CASRGLVGEDSYEQYF | TGTGCCAGCAGGGGACTAGTGGGAGAGGACTCCTACGAGCAGTACTTC | . | TRBJ2-7 | TRBD2 | TRBV6-2/TRBV6-3
CASSLPRGLDTQYF | TGTGCCAGCAGCTTACCCAGGGGATTAGATACGCAGTATTTT | once | TRBJ2-3 | . | TRBV11-2
CASSFGINQPQYF | TGTGCCAGCAGTTTCGGCATCAATCAGCCCCAGTATTTT | . | TRBJ2-3 | . | TRBV12-3/TRBV12-4
CASSLTPGQCQYF | TGTGCCAGCAGTCTAACTCCGGGACAGTGCCAGTACTTC | . | TRBJ2-5 | TRBD1 | TRBV6-5
CANSAGTGNTGELFF | TGTGCCAACAGCGCCGGGACGGGTAACACCGGGGAGCTGTTTTTT | . | TRBJ2-2 | . | TRBV12-3/TRBV12-4
CASSQDFRAQETQYF | TGTGCCAGCAGCCAAGATTTCCGGGCCCAAGAGACCCAGTACTTC | many | TRBJ2-5 | . | TRBV4-2
CSALGGNYGYTF | TGCAGTGCTCTGGGGGGAAACTATGGCTACACCTTC | . | TRBJ1-2 | . | TRBV20-1
CASRFRAVGNEQFF | TGTGCCAGCAGATTCAGAGCGGTGGGCAATGAGCAGTTCTTC | . | TRBJ2-1 | . | TRBV5-6
CASSYTTREDSPLRF | TGTGCCAGCAGTTACACGACAAGGGAGGATTCACCCCTCCGCTTT | . | TRBJ1-6 | . | TRBV6-5
CATSWRQGPTGELFF | TGTGCCACCAGTTGGAGACAGGGGCCCACCGGGGAGCTGTTTTTT | many | TRBJ2-2 | TRBD1 | TRBV24-1
CASSLAGQGMRSNQPQHF | TGCGCCAGCAGCTTGGCGGGACAGGGAATGAGAAGCAATCAGCCCCAGCATTTT | . | TRBJ1-5 | TRBD1 | TRBV5-1
CASSVDRVFINEQFF | TGTGCCAGCTCCGTAGACAGGGTATTTATTAATGAGCAGTTCTTC | . | TRBJ2-1 | TRBD1 | TRBV18
CASSLPGHYNEQFF | TGTGCCAGCAGTTTACCCGGTCACTACAATGAGCAGTTCTTC | many | TRBJ2-1 | . | TRBV12-3/TRBV12-4
CASLLGDLGGHEQFF | TGTGCCAGCCTACTAGGGGACCTCGGGGGACATGAGCAGTTCTTC | once | TRBJ2-1 | . | TRBV11-2
CARSRRENKNIKYF | TGTGCCAGGAGTCGCAGGGAAAATAAAAACATTAAGTACTTC | . | TRBJ2-4 | . | TRBV6-5
CVSTVGPSGEQYF | TGTGTCAGCACTGTAGGGCCCTCAGGCGAGCAGTACTTC | . | TRBJ2-7 | . | TRBV6-1
CASSFDQNRLGTGELFF | TGTGCCAGCAGCTTTGATCAGAACAGGCTCGGCACCGGGGAGCTGTTTTTT | . | TRBJ2-2 | . | TRBV11-2
CASSEWAFYEQHF | TGTGCCAGCAGTGAGTGGGCTTTCTACGAGCAGCACTTC | . | TRBJ2-7 | . | TRBV6-5
CASSWGLSNTQYF | TGTGCCAGCAGCTGGGGACTATCGAATACACAGTATTTT | . | TRBJ2-3 | TRBD2 | TRBV6-2/TRBV6-3
CANSPDDRSGGYTF | TGTGCCAACAGTCCTGACGACAGGTCGGGTGGCTATACCTTC | . | TRBJ1-2 | . | TRBV6-6
CANTRAGSWETQYF | TGTGCCAACACTCGAGCGGGATCTTGGGAGACCCAGTACTTC | . | TRBJ2-5 | TRBD2 | TRBV6-5